Listed below are T cell receptor beta chains from one sample, sequenced in a study of blood T cell repertoires in COVID-19. TCRdb's copy holds only in-frame clones and misses some; the assay was immunoSEQ multiplex PCR. Of fewer than 150,000 clones detected, 80% to 90% appear once; the ten largest clones hold roughly 13%. The specimen sequenced was peripheral blood. The receptors here all came from a human donor in a cohort sampled during active COVID-19. Each CDR3 is given with its conserved first and last residue. Fields, in order: clone size, J gene, D gene, V gene, CDR3 protein, CDR3 DNA. The D gene is left open where the match is weak. The listing skips clone size in some rows; elsewhere it reads once, few, many or a size class.

-,TRBJ2-7,-,TRBV5-1,CASSLNTDYEQYF,TGCGCCAGCAGCCTGAACACAGACTACGAGCAGTACTTC
-,TRBJ2-1,TRBD2,TRBV10-3,CATRTSGAYNEQFF,TGTGCCACCCGGACTAGCGGGGCCTACAATGAGCAGTTCTTC
-,TRBJ1-3,TRBD1,TRBV4-1,CASSPYRDRWNTIYF,TGCGCCAGCAGCCCATACCGGGACAGGTGGAACACCATATATTTT
-,TRBJ2-1,-,TRBV5-1,CASSLEGSWDEQFF,TGCGCCAGCAGCTTGGAGGGGTCCTGGGATGAGCAGTTCTTC
once,TRBJ2-7,-,TRBV7-2,CASSLLYEQYF,TGTGCCAGCAGCTTACTTTACGAGCAGTACTTC
once,TRBJ2-1,-,TRBV30,CAWSVYSVEQFF,TGTGCCTGGAGTGTATATAGCGTTGAGCAGTTCTTC
-,TRBJ2-3,TRBD2,TRBV10-3,CAISALAGKGTDTQYF,TGTGCCATCAGTGCCTTAGCGGGGAAGGGGACAGATACGCAGTATTTT
-,TRBJ1-1,TRBD1,TRBV12-5,CASGEGTGRLHRSSEAFF,TGTGCTAGTGGTGAGGGGACAGGGAGGTTACACCGGAGTTCTGAAGCTTTCTTT
-,TRBJ2-7,TRBD2,TRBV5-4,CASSLFRTSGGFYEQYF,TGTGCCAGCAGCTTATTCCGGACTAGCGGGGGATTCTACGAGCAGTACTTC
-,TRBJ2-6,-,TRBV5-6,CASSLAGTSGANVLTF,TGTGCCAGCAGCTTGGCCGGGACATCTGGGGCCAACGTCCTGACTTTC
-,TRBJ2-7,TRBD1,TRBV20-1,CSASPLPGQDAYEQYF,TGCAGTGCTAGTCCGTTACCGGGACAGGACGCCTACGAGCAGTACTTC
-,TRBJ2-7,TRBD1,TRBV19,CASSPGTGRSSYEQYF,TGTGCCAGTAGTCCCGGGACAGGCAGGAGCTCCTACGAGCAGTACTTC
-,TRBJ2-1,TRBD2,TRBV9,CASSPGTSAEQFF,TGTGCCAGCAGCCCCGGGACTAGCGCGGAGCAGTTCTTC
-,TRBJ2-3,-,TRBV27,CASSLPPGDTQYF,TGTGCCAGCAGCCTGCCTCCGGGAGATACGCAGTATTTT
-,TRBJ2-5,TRBD2,TRBV5-1,CASSEGLGLVVETQYF,TGCGCCAGCAGCGAAGGCCTCGGACTAGTGGTGGAGACCCAGTACTTC
-,TRBJ1-2,TRBD1,TRBV11-2,CASSSWTGGSGYTF,TGTGCCAGCAGCTCCTGGACAGGGGGCAGTGGCTACACCTTC
-,TRBJ1-1,-,TRBV19,CASSIDRMNTEAFF,TGTGCCAGTAGTATTGACAGAATGAACACTGAAGCTTTCTTT
-,TRBJ1-1,TRBD1,TRBV3-1/TRBV3-2,CASSHRQGAGNTEAFF,TGTGCCAGCAGTCACAGACAGGGGGCGGGGAACACTGAAGCTTTCTTT
once,TRBJ1-1,-,TRBV5-1,CASSLSGQSGTEAFF,TGCGCCAGCAGCTTGTCAGGACAGTCCGGGACTGAAGCTTTCTTT
-,TRBJ1-2,-,TRBV7-9,CASSLVQENYGYTF,TGTGCCAGCAGCTTAGTTCAAGAGAACTATGGCTACACCTTC
-,TRBJ2-3,-,TRBV7-2,CASSLIAGSDTQYF,TGTGCCAGCAGCTTAATTGCGGGGTCAGATACGCAGTATTTT
-,TRBJ2-7,-,TRBV28,CASSPPNKFYEQYF,TGTGCCAGCAGCCCCCCAAACAAGTTTTACGAGCAGTACTTC
-,TRBJ2-1,TRBD2,TRBV20-1,CSASSGGALNEQFF,TGCAGTGCTAGTAGCGGGGGTGCCTTGAATGAGCAGTTCTTC
once,TRBJ1-4,-,TRBV2,CASSPPSAEGEKLFF,TGTGCCAGCAGCCCCCCCTCCGCGGAGGGTGAAAAACTGTTTTTT
-,TRBJ1-1,-,TRBV7-9,CASSLSVTEAFF,TGTGCCAGCAGCTTATCGGTAACTGAAGCTTTCTTT
-,TRBJ2-3,TRBD2,TRBV6-4,CASSGGGGAADTQYF,TGTGCCAGCAGTGGGGGCGGGGGTGCCGCGGATACGCAGTATTTT
-,TRBJ2-3,TRBD1,TRBV19,CASSIADRGTDTQYF,TGTGCCAGTAGTATAGCAGACAGGGGCACAGATACGCAGTATTTT
-,TRBJ1-1,-,TRBV6-5,CASSYSRVTARTEAFF,TGTGCCAGCAGTTACTCTAGAGTCACAGCCCGGACTGAAGCTTTCTTT
-,TRBJ2-1,-,TRBV7-8,CASSKGDSYNEQFF,TGTGCCAGCTCCAAGGGGGACTCCTACAATGAGCAGTTCTTC
-,TRBJ2-3,TRBD2,TRBV5-4,CASSPGTSGGATIYTQYF,TGTGCCAGCAGCCCTGGGACTAGCGGGGGGGCCACGATATATACGCAGTATTTT
-,TRBJ2-7,-,TRBV2,CASSVEAHPEQYF,TGTGCCAGCAGTGTAGAAGCCCATCCTGAGCAGTACTTC
-,TRBJ2-7,-,TRBV5-4,CASSPTGDTFYEQYF,TGTGCCAGCAGCCCAACCGGGGACACCTTCTACGAGCAGTACTTC
-,TRBJ1-3,-,TRBV12-3/TRBV12-4,CASSLSQGNTIYF,TGTGCCAGCAGTCTCTCACAGGGAAACACCATATATTTT
-,TRBJ1-2,-,TRBV19,CAKLQGSHGYTF,TGTGCCAAACTCCAGGGGTCCCATGGCTACACCTTC
-,TRBJ1-2,-,TRBV25-1,CASSELGEPYGYTF,TGTGCCAGCAGTGAACTAGGGGAACCATATGGCTACACCTTC
-,TRBJ2-3,-,TRBV5-6,CASSLEVSTQYF,TGTGCCAGCAGCTTGGAAGTCAGTACGCAGTATTTT
-,TRBJ1-5,TRBD1,TRBV7-8,CASSSRGLGNQPQHF,TGTGCCAGCAGCTCCAGGGGGCTTGGCAATCAGCCCCAGCATTTT
-,TRBJ2-3,TRBD2,TRBV7-9,CASSPTSGAGDTQYF,TGTGCCAGCAGCCCTACTAGCGGGGCGGGAGATACGCAGTATTTT
few,TRBJ1-5,-,TRBV7-9,CASSLTGSQPQHF,TGTGCCAGCAGCTTAACAGGGAGTCAGCCCCAGCATTTT
once,TRBJ2-7,-,TRBV10-1,CASTRTPTPLWDEQYF,TGCGCCAGCACCAGAACCCCGACTCCCCTTTGGGACGAGCAGTACTTC
-,TRBJ2-5,TRBD1,TRBV5-1,CASSPGQPQETQYF,TGCGCCAGCAGCCCGGGACAGCCTCAAGAGACCCAGTACTTC
few,TRBJ1-6,-,TRBV14,CASSQRGGRSPLHF,TGTGCCAGCAGCCAACGGGGTGGACGGTCACCCCTCCACTTT
once,TRBJ1-2,-,TRBV19,CASSIDEIPYGYTF,TGTGCCAGTAGTATAGATGAGATTCCGTATGGCTACACCTTC
-,TRBJ1-3,-,TRBV30,CAWSRAGNTIYF,TGTGCCTGGAGTCGAGCTGGAAACACCATATATTTT
-,TRBJ1-1,TRBD1,TRBV30,CAWKIGSGQGNTEAFF,TGTGCCTGGAAAATTGGGTCGGGACAGGGGAACACTGAAGCTTTCTTT
-,TRBJ1-6,-,TRBV6-1,CASSEVTGGVAPLHF,TGTGCCAGCAGTGAAGTGACAGGAGGAGTGGCACCCCTCCACTTT
-,TRBJ2-7,-,TRBV28,CASSLKPERAYEQYF,TGTGCCAGCAGTTTAAAACCCGAGCGAGCCTACGAGCAGTACTTC
-,TRBJ1-4,-,TRBV18,CASSLRGSNEKLFF,TGTGCCAGCTCACTAAGAGGGAGTAATGAAAAACTGTTTTTT
-,TRBJ1-1,TRBD1,TRBV19,CASSLTGYTEAFF,TGTGCCAGTAGTTTGACAGGGTACACTGAAGCTTTCTTT
once,TRBJ2-3,TRBD1,TRBV19,CASSIQGAGTDTQYF,TGTGCCAGTAGTATACAGGGGGCCGGGACAGATACGCAGTATTTT
-,TRBJ2-5,-,TRBV18,CASSSTDVRQETQYF,TGTGCCAGCTCATCGACAGACGTACGACAAGAGACCCAGTACTTC
-,TRBJ1-1,-,TRBV19,CASSSSPTGIKAFF,TGTGCCAGTAGTTCCTCGCCGACCGGGATAAAAGCTTTCTTT
-,TRBJ2-1,-,TRBV5-1,CASSRPNSGYNEQFF,TGCGCCAGCAGCCGCCCTAATAGCGGTTACAATGAGCAGTTCTTC
-,TRBJ1-2,TRBD1,TRBV25-1,CASSQGAGYTF,TGTGCCAGCAGCCAGGGGGCGGGCTACACCTTC
few,TRBJ2-1,TRBD1,TRBV15,CATSRGGTGGNNEQFF,TGTGCCACCAGCAGAGGGGGGACAGGGGGCAACAATGAGCAGTTCTTC